This TCR beta chain was identified during a study of T cells in Graves' hyperthyroidism and ophthalmopathy. Study-level points and caveats: Blood held most thyroid clonotypes expanded above 0.001 frequency.

Each patient was aged 18 to 65 and had newly diagnosed hyperthyroidism of under 2 months' duration. Amplification yielded TCR beta CDR3 regions, with RNA transcripts as the source. The HTBI primer set drove a first-round RT-PCR of the TCR CDR3. TCRdb used MiXCR to reprocess the multiplex PCR reads, holding one entry per CDR3 protein. The sample yields some 510,000 distinct CDR3 sequences, about 43% seen once. Germline V gives CDR1 SGHRS, CDR2 YFSETQ. The CDR3 runs to 12 residues. The V end lost 5 bases, the J end lost 4 bases, and 9 bases lay between the germline ends. As regards this clonotype: The antigen is undetermined.

The sample consisted of peripheral blood or thyroid tissue (not recorded which). The clonotype was recovered from a woman aged 18-29 years with Graves' hyperthyroidism. This chain joins TRBV5-1 and TRBJ2-5; no clear D. CDR3 in amino acids: CASRPPRETQYF. The DNA for the CDR3 is TGCGCCAGCAGGCCCCCCCGAGAGACCCAGTACTTC.